This T cell receptor (beta chain) was captured by sequencing in a study of identical twins. MiXCR, run by TCRdb on the 5' RACE reads, gives a single entry per CDR3 protein. The repertoire holds a few hundred thousand distinct CDR3 sequences, less than 9% seen once, with around 2.1% in the top ten. The sample holds many counts of this clonotype. This same sample was also part of a study on yellow fever vaccine responses in identical twins.

The sequence derives from a woman aged 18 to 35 in good health. What was sequenced was memory (CD45RO+) T cells sorted from blood.

The chain's CDR3 is CSARRQDNYGYTF. CDR3 bases: TGCAGTGCTAGACGACAGGATAACTATGGCTACACCTTC. The V and J genes are TRBV20-1 and TRBJ1-2; possible D gene TRBD1, 6 bases. Trimming removed 2 bases at V and 1 base at J, with 8 bases between. This CDR3 contains 13 residues. CDR1 DFQATT and CDR2 SNEGSKA come from the germline V gene (reference sequence).